Many counts were recorded for the clone carrying this T cell receptor (beta chain). The antigen is not known. CDR1 and CDR2 from the germline V gene are KGHDR and SFDVKD. This CDR3 is built from 20 residues. V was pared by 3 bases and J by 3 bases, with 26 bases between. The sample is drawn from a study of T-cell memory formation after mild COVID-19. The wider study: TCR clusters showed largely donor specificity. Findings and limits, study-wide: Later expanders leaned toward CD4+, whereas clones contracting from day 15 to 85 were balanced CD4/CD8. Clones that contracted clustered mainly in CM and EM if CD4+ and in EMRA if CD8+.

TCRdb called the 5' RACE reads again in MiXCR, with one record for every CDR3 protein. The data show 15,000 to 20,000 distinct CDR3 sequences, roughly 25% seen once. V and J are TRBV24-1 and TRBJ2-4; D may be TRBD2 (6 bases). The sequencing input was PBMCs or a T cell subset sorted from them (not recorded which). The sequence came from a young man who had mild COVID-19 (a few samples of this study predate the infection). Cell type and time point are not known. The DNA of the CDR3 is TGTGCCACCAGTGATCCCCCTACCGGGGGAATTATATGGGTCAAAAACATTCAGTACTTC. This translates into CATSDPPTGGIIWVKNIQYF.